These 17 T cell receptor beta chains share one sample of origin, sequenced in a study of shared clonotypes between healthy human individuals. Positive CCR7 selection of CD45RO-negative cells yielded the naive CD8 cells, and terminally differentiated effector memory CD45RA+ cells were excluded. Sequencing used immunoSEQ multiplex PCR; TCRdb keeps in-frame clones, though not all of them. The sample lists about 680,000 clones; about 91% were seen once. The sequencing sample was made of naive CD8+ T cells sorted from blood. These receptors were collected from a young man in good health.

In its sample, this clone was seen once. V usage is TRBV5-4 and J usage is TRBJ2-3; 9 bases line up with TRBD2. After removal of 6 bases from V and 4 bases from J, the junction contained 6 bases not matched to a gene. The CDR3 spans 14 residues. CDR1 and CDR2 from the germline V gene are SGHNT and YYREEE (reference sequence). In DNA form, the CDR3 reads TGTGCCAGCATGCGGGGGGGTGAGGCAGATACGCAGTATTTT. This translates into CASMRGGEADTQYF. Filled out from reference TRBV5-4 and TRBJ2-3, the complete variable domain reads ETGVTQSPTHLIKTRGQQVTLRCSSQSGHNTVSWYQQALGQGPQFIFQYYREEENGRGNFPPRFSGLQFPNYSSELNVNALELDDSALYLCASMRGGEADTQYFGPGTRLTVL.

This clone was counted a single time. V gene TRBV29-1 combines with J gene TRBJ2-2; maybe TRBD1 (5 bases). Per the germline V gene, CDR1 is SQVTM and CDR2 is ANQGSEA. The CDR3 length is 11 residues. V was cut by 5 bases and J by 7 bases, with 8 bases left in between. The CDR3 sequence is CSVHQGGELFF. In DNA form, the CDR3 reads TGCAGCGTTCACCAGGGCGGGGAGCTGTTTTTT.

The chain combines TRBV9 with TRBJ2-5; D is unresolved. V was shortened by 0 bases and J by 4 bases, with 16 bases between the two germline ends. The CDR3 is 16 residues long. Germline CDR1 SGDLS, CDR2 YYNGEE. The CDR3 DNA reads TGTGCCAGCAGCGTAGCTCAGTCGGGCCAGTTAGAGACCCAGTACTTC. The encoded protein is CASSVAQSGQLETQYF.

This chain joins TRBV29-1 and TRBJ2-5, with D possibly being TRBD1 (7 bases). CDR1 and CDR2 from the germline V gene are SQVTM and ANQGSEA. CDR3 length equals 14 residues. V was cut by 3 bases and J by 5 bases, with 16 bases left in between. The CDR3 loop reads CSVEGDREAETQYF. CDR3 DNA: TGCAGCGTTGAGGGAGACAGGGAGGCGGAGACCCAGTACTTC. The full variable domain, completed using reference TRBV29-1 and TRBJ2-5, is SAVISQKPSRDICQRGTSLTIQCQVDSQVTMMFWYRQQPGQSLTLIATANQGSEATYESGFVIDKFPISRPNLTFSTLTVSNMSPEDSSIYLCSVEGDREAETQYFGPGTRLLVL.

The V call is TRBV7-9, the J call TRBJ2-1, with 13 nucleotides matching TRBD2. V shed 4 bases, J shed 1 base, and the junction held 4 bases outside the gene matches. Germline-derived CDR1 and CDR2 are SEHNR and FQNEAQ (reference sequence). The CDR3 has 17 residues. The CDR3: CASSSGLAGESYNEQFF. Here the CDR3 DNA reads TGTGCCAGCAGCTCCGGACTAGCGGGAGAATCCTACAATGAGCAGTTCTTC.

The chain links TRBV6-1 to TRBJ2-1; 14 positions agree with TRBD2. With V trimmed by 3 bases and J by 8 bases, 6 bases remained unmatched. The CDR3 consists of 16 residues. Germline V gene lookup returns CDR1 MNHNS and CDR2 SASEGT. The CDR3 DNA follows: TGTGCCAGCAGTGAGACTAGCGGGAGGGTTTCCGATGAGCAGTTCTTC. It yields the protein CASSETSGRVSDEQFF.

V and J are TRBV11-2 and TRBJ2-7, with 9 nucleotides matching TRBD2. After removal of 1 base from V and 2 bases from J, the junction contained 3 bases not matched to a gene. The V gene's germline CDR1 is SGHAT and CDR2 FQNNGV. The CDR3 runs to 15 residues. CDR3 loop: CASSLGLAAAYEQYF. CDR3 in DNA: TGTGCCAGCAGCTTAGGACTAGCGGCCGCCTACGAGCAGTACTTC.

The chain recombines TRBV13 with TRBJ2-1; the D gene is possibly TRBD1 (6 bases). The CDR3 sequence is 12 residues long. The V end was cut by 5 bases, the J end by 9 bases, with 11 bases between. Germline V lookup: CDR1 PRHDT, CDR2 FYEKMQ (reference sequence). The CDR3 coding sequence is TGTGCCAGCAGCATTCAGGGGTTTGAGCAGTTCTTC. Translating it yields CASSIQGFEQFF.

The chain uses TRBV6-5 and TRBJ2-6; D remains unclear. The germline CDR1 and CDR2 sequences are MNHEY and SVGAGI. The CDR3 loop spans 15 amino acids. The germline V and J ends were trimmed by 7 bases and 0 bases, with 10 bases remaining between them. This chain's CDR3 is CASTETSSGANVLTF. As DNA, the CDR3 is TGTGCCAGCACCGAAACATCCTCTGGGGCCAACGTCCTGACTTTC.

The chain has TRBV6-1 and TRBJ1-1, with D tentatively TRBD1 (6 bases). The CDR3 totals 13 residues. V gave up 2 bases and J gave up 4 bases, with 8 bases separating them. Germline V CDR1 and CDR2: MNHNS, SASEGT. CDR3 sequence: CASSERGGTEAFF. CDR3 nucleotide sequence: TGTGCCAGCAGTGAACGAGGGGGCACTGAAGCTTTCTTT.

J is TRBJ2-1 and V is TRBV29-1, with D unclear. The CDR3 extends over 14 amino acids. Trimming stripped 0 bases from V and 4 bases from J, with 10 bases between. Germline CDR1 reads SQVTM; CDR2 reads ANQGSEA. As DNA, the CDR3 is TGCAGCGTTGAAGATCGGGCACCATACAATGAGCAGTTCTTC. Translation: CSVEDRAPYNEQFF.

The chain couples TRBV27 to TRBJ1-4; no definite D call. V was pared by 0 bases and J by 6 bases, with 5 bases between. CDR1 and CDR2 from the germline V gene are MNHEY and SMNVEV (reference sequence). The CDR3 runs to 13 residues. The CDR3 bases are TGTGCCAGCAGTTTATCGATGGATGAAAAACTGTTTTTT. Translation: CASSLSMDEKLFF. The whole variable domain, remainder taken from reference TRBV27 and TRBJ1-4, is EAQVTQNPRYLITVTGKKLTVTCSQNMNHEYMSWYRQDPGLGLRQIYYSMNVEVTDKGDVPEGYKVSRKEKRNFPLILESPSPNQTSLYFCASSLSMDEKLFFGSGTQLSVL.

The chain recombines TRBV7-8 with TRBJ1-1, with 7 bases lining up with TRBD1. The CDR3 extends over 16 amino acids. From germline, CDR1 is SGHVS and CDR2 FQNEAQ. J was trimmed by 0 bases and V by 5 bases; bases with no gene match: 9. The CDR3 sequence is CASSQKGQSMNTEAFF. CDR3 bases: TGTGCCAGCAGCCAAAAGGGACAGAGCATGAACACTGAAGCTTTCTTT.

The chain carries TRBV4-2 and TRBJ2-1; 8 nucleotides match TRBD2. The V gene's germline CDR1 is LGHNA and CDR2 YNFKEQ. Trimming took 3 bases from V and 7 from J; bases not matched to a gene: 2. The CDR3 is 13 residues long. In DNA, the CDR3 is TGTGCCAGCAGCCACGGACTAGCAAATGAGCAGTTCTTC. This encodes CASSHGLANEQFF.

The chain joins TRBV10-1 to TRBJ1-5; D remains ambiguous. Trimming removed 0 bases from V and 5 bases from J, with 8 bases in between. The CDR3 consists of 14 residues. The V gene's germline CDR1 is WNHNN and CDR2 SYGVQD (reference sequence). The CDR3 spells CASSESREDQPQHF. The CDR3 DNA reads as TGCGCCAGCAGTGAGTCGCGGGAGGATCAGCCCCAGCATTTT.

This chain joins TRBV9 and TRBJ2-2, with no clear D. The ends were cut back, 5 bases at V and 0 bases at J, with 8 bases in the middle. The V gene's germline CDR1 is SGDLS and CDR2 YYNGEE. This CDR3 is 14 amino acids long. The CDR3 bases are TGTGCCAGCAGGAAGGACGCGAACACCGGGGAGCTGTTTTTT. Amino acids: CASRKDANTGELFF.

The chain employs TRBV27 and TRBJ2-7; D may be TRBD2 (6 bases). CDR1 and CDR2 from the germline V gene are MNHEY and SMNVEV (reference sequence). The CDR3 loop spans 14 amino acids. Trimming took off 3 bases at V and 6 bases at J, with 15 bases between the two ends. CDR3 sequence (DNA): TGTGCCAGCAGTTTCGGGGGAGGACGGGGCGAGCAGTACTTC. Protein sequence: CASSFGGGRGEQYF.